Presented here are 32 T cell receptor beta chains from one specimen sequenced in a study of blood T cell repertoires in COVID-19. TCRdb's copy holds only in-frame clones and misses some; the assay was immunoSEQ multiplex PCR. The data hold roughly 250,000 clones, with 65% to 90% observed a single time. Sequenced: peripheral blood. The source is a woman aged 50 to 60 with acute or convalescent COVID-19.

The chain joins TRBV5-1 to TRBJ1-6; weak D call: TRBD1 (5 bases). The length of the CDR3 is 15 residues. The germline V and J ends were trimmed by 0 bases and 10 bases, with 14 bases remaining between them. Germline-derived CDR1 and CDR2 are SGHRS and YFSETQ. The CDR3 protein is CASSLAGGTNSPLHF. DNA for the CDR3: TGCGCCAGCAGCTTGGCCGGGGGAACGAACTCACCCCTCCACTTT.

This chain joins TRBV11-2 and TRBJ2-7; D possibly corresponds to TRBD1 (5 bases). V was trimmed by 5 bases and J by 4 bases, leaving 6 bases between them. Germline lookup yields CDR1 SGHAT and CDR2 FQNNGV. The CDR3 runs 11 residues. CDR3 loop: CASSPGYEQYF. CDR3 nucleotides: TGTGCCAGCAGCCCAGGGTACGAGCAGTACTTC.

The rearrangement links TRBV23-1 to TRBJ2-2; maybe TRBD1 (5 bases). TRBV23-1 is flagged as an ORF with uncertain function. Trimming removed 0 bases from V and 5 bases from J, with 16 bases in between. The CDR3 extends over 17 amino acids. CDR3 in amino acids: CASSQSETSGMTGELFF. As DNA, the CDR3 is TGCGCCAGCAGTCAATCGGAAACGTCAGGGATGACCGGGGAGCTGTTTTTT.

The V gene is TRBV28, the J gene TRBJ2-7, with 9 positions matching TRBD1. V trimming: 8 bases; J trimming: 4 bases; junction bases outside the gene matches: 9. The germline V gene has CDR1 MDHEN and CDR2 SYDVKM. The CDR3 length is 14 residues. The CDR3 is CASGSGTGLYEQYF. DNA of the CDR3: TGTGCCAGCGGATCCGGGACAGGGCTATACGAGCAGTACTTC.

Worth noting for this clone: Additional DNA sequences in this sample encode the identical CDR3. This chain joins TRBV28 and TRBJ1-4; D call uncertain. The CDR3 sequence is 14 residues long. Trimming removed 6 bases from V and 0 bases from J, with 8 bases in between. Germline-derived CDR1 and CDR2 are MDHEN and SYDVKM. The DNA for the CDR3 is TGTGCCAGCAGCTCGGGGTCAACTAATGAAAAACTGTTTTTT. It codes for CASSSGSTNEKLFF.

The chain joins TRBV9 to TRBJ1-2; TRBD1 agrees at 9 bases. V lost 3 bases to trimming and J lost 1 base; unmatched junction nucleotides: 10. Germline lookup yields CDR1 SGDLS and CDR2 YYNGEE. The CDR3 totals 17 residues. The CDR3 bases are TGTGCCAGCAGCGAAACAGGGGGCATGGGGTATAACTATGGCTACACCTTC. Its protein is CASSETGGMGYNYGYTF. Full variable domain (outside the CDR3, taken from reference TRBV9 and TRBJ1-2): DSGVTQTPKHLITATGQRVTLRCSPRSGDLSVYWYQQSLDQGLQFLIQYYNGEERAKGNILERFSAQQFPDLHSELNLSSLELGDSALYFCASSETGGMGYNYGYTFGSGTRLTVV.

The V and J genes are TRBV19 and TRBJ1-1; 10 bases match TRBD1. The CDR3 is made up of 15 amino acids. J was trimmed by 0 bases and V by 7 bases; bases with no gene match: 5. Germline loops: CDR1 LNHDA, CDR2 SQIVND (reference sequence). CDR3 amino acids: CASTSTGGLNTEAFF. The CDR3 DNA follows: TGTGCCAGTACATCGACAGGGGGCCTGAACACTGAAGCTTTCTTT. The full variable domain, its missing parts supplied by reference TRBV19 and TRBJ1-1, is DGGITQSPKYLFRKEGQNVTLSCEQNLNHDAMYWYRQDPGQGLRLIYYSQIVNDFQKGDIAEGYSVSREKKESFPLTVTSAQKNPTAFYLCASTSTGGLNTEAFFGQGTRLTVV.

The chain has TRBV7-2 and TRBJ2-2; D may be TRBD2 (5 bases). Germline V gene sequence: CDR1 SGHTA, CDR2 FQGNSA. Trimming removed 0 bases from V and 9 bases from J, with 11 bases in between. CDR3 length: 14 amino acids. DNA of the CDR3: TGTGCCAGCAGCTTAGCGAGTGGGAGCTGGGAGCTGTTTTTT. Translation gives CASSLASGSWELFF.

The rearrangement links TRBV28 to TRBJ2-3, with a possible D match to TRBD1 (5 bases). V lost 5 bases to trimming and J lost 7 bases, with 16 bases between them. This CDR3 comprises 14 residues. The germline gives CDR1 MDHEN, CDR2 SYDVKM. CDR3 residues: CASSLGRGPNTQYF. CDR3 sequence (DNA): TGTGCCAGCAGTCTCGGTAGGGGCCCGAATACGCAGTATTTT.

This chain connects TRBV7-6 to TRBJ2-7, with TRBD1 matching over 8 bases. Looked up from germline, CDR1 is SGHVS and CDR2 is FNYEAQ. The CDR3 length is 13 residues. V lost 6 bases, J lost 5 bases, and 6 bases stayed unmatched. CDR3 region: CASSPRGQHEQYF. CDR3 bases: TGTGCCAGCAGTCCCAGGGGGCAGCACGAGCAGTACTTC.

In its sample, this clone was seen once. The DNA for the CDR3 is TGTGCCAGCAGCCATTATGGTCTAGAGAATAACGAGCAGTACTTC. It specifies CASSHYGLENNEQYF. This chain uses TRBV6-6 with TRBJ2-7, with D unresolved. Trimming cost V 6 bases and J 5 bases, with 20 bases left between them. CDR3 length: 15 residues. The germline V gene encodes CDR1 MNHNY and CDR2 SVGAGI (reference sequence).

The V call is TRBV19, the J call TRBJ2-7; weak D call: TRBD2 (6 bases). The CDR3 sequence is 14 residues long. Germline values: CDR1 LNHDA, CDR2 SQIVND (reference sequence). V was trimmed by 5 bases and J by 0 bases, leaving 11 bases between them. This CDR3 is CASSPSVNSYEQYF. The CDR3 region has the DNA TGTGCCAGTAGTCCTAGCGTAAACTCCTACGAGCAGTACTTC.

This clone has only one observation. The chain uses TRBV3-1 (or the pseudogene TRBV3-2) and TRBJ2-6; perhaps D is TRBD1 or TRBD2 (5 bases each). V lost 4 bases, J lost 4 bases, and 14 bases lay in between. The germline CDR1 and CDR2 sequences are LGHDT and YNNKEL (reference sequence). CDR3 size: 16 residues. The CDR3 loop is CASSRDRVAGANVLTF. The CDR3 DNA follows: TGTGCCAGCAGCCGAGACAGAGTAGCGGGGGCCAACGTCCTGACTTTC.

CDR3 coding DNA: TGTGCCAGCAGGGGGAGTTGGTTCACTGAAGCTTTCTTT. The encoded protein is CASRGSWFTEAFF. The chain has TRBV28 and TRBJ1-1; D call uncertain. This CDR3 has 13 amino acids. In germline, CDR1 is MDHEN, CDR2 SYDVKM. V was cut by 6 bases and J by 4 bases, with 12 bases left in between.

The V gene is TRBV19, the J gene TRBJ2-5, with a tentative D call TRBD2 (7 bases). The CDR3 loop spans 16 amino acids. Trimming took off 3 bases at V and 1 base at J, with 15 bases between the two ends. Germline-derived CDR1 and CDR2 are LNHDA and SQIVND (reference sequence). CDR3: CASSIWGGGVQETQYF. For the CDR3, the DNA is TGTGCCAGTAGTATTTGGGGAGGGGGGGTCCAAGAGACCCAGTACTTC.

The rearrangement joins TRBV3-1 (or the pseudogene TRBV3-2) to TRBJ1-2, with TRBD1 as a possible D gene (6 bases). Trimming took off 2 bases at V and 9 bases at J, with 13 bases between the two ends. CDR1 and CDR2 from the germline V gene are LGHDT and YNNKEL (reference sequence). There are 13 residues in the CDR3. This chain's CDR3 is CASSQTTGFSYTF. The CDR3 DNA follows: TGTGCCAGCAGCCAAACTACAGGGTTTAGCTACACCTTC.

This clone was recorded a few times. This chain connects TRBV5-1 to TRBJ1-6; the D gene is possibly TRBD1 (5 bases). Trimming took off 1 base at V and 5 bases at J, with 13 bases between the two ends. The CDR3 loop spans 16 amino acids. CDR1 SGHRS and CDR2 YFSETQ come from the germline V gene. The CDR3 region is CASSLKAGSNNSPLHF. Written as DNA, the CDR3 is TGCGCCAGCAGCTTGAAGGCAGGGTCCAATAATTCACCCCTCCACTTT. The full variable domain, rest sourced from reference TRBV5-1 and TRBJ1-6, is KAGVTQTPRYLIKTRGQQVTLSCSPISGHRSVSWYQQTPGQGLQFLFEYFSETQRNKGNFPGRFSGRQFSNSRSEMNVSTLELGDSALYLCASSLKAGSNNSPLHFGNGTRLTVT.

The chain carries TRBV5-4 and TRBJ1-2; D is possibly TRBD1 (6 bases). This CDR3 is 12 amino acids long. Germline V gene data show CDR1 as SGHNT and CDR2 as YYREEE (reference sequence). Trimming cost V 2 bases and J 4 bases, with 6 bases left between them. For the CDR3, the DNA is TGTGCCAGCAGCTTAGGGGGCTATGGCTACACCTTC. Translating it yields CASSLGGYGYTF.

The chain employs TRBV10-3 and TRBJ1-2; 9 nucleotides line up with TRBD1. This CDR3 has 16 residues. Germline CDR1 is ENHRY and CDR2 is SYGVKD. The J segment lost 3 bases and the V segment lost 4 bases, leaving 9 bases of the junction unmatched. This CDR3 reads CAISGGGQGSYYGYTF. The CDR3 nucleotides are TGTGCCATCAGTGGAGGGGGACAGGGTTCTTACTATGGCTACACCTTC.

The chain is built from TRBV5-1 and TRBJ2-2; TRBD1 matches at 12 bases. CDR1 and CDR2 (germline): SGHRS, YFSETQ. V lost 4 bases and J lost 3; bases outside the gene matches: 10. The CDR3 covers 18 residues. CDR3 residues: CASSPRDRGRRYTGELFF. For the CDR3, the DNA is TGCGCCAGCAGCCCTAGGGACAGGGGGCGCAGGTACACCGGGGAGCTGTTTTTT. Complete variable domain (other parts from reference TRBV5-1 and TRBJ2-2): KAGVTQTPRYLIKTRGQQVTLSCSPISGHRSVSWYQQTPGQGLQFLFEYFSETQRNKGNFPGRFSGRQFSNSRSEMNVSTLELGDSALYLCASSPRDRGRRYTGELFFGEGSRLTVL.

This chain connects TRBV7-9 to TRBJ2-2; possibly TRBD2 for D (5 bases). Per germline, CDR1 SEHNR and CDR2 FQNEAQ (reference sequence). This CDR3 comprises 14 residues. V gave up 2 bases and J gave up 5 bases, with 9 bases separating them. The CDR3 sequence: CASSLRERTGELFF. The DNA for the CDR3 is TGTGCCAGCAGCTTAAGGGAGCGAACCGGGGAGCTGTTTTTT.

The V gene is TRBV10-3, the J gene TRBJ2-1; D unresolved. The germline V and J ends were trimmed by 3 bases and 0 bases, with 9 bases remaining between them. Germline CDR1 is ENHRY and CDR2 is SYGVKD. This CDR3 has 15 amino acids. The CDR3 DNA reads TGTGCCATCAGTGACGTGGGCAGCTCCTACAATGAGCAGTTCTTC. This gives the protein CAISDVGSSYNEQFF.

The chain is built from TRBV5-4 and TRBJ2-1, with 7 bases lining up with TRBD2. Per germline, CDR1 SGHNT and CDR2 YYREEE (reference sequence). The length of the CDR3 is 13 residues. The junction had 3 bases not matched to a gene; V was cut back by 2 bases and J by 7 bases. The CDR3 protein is CASSLAGQNEQFF. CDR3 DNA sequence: TGTGCCAGCAGCTTAGCGGGGCAGAATGAGCAGTTCTTC.

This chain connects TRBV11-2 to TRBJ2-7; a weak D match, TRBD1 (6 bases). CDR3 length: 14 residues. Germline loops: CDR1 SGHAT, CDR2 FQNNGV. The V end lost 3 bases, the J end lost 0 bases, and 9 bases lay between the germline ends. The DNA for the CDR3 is TGTGCCAGCAGCTTGGGGGCTAGCTCCTACGAGCAGTACTTC. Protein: CASSLGASSYEQYF.

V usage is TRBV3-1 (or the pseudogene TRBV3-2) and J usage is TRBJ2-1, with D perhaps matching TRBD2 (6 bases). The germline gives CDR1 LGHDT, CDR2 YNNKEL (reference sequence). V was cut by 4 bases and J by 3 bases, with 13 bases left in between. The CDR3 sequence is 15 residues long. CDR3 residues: CASSLNRGNYNEQFF. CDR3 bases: TGTGCCAGCAGCCTCAATCGGGGGAACTACAATGAGCAGTTCTTC.

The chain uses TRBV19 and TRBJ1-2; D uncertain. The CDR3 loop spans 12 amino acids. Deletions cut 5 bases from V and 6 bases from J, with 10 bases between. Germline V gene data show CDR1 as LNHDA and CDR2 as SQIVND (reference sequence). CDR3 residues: CASSGTWHGYTF. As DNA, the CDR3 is TGTGCCAGTAGTGGTACGTGGCATGGCTACACCTTC.

The DNA for the CDR3 is TGTGCCAGCAGCGCCTCCGGGGGGGCCCTCGCAGATACGCAGTATTTT. Translating it yields CASSASGGALADTQYF. The J gene is TRBJ2-3, the V gene TRBV9, with 8 positions matching TRBD2. Trimming cost V 3 bases and J 4 bases; bases outside gene matches: 10. The germline V gene encodes CDR1 SGDLS and CDR2 YYNGEE. The CDR3 extends over 16 amino acids.

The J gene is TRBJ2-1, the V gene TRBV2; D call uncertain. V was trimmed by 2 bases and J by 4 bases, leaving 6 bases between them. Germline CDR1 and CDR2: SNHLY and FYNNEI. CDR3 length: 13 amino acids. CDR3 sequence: CASSERLYNEQFF. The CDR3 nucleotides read TGTGCCAGCAGTGAACGGTTGTACAATGAGCAGTTCTTC.

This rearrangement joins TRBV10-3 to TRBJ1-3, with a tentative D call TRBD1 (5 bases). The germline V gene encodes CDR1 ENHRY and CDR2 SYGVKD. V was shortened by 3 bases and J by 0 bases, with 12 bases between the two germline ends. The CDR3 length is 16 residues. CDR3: CAISDGGLTSGNTIYF. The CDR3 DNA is TGTGCCATCAGTGATGGGGGACTAACCTCTGGAAACACCATATATTTT.

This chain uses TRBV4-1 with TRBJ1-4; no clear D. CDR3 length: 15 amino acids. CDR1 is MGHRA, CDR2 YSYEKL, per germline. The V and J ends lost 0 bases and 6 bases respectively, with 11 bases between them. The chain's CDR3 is CASSQDLEKDEKLFF. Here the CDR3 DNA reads TGCGCCAGCAGCCAAGATTTGGAGAAGGATGAAAAACTGTTTTTT.

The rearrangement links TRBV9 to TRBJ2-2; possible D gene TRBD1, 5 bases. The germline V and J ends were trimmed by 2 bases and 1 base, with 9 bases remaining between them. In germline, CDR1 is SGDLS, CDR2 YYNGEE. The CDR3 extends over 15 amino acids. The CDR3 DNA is TGTGCCAGCAGCGTTTCCCAGGGGAACACCGGGGAGCTGTTTTTT. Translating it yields CASSVSQGNTGELFF.

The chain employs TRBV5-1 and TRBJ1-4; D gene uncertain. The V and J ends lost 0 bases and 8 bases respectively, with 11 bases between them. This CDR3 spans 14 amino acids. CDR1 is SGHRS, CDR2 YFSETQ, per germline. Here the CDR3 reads CASSLGYAEEKLFF. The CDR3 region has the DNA TGCGCCAGCAGCTTGGGGTATGCTGAGGAAAAACTGTTTTTT.